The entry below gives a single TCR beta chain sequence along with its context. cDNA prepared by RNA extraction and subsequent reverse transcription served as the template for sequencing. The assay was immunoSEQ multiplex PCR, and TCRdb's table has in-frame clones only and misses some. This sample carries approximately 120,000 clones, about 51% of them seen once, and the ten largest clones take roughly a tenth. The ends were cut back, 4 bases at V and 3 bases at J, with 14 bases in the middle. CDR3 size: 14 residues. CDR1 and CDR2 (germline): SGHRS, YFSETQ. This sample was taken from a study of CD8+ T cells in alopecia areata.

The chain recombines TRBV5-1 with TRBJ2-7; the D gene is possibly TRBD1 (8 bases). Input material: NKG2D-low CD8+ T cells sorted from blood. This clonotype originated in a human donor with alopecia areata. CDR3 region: CASSGGDRYYEQYF. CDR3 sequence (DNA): TGCGCCAGCAGCGGGGGGGACAGGTACTACGAGCAGTACTTC.